These 21 T cell receptor beta chains originate from one sample sequenced in a study of graft-versus-host responses after intestinal transplantation. The protocol was immunoSEQ multiplex PCR, while the TCRdb copy is restricted to in-frame clones and leaves out a portion. Here the sample spans some 70,000 clones, more than 90% being singletons. The specimen was bone marrow, collected almost 750 days after intestinal transplantation. These TCRs come from a human patient who received an intestinal transplant, so some T cells may come from the graft donor.

The genes are TRBV11-2 and TRBJ1-1, with D maybe TRBD1 (6 bases). The CDR3 consists of 14 residues. Germline V gene lookup returns CDR1 SGHAT and CDR2 FQNNGV. V lost 11 bases and J lost 5, with 21 bases in between. The CDR3 protein is CAQPKGRGKTEAFF. Written as DNA, the CDR3 is TGTGCCCAGCCGAAAGGCAGGGGAAAAACTGAAGCTTTCTTT.

The V gene is TRBV7-3, the J gene TRBJ2-2; 9 bases match TRBD2. Germline V CDR1 and CDR2: SGHTA, FQGTGA. This CDR3 region has 16 residues. Unmatched junction bases numbered 4, after V lost 1 base and J lost 4 bases. The chain's CDR3 is CASSLSSSGITGELFF. CDR3 DNA sequence: TGTGCCAGCAGCTTAAGTTCTAGCGGGATCACCGGGGAGCTGTTTTTT.

The chain couples TRBV6-1 to TRBJ2-3, with D unclear. The CDR3 extends over 12 amino acids. V gave up 3 bases and J gave up 8 bases, with 9 bases separating them. Germline CDR1 reads MNHNS; CDR2 reads SASEGT. The CDR3 loop is CASSEAGRTQYF. As DNA, the CDR3 is TGTGCCAGCAGTGAGGCCGGTCGTACGCAGTATTTT.

This chain uses TRBV29-1 with TRBJ2-1; D unresolved. The germline V gene has CDR1 SQVTM and CDR2 ANQGSEA. With 2 bases removed from V and 1 base from J, the gap between germline ends came to 12 bases. This CDR3 is built from 15 residues. The CDR3 region is CSVELESLSYNEQFF. The CDR3 coding sequence is TGCAGCGTTGAACTAGAGAGTTTGTCCTACAATGAGCAGTTCTTC.

This chain uses TRBV29-1 with TRBJ2-6; tentatively, D is TRBD2 (6 bases). Trimming left V 6 bases short and J 2 bases short, with 23 bases between. This CDR3 region has 18 residues. Germline CDR1 is SQVTM and CDR2 is ANQGSEA. This CDR3 is CSVFLGAGLVAGANVLTF. As DNA, the CDR3 is TGCAGCGTCTTTCTAGGGGCGGGGTTGGTAGCTGGGGCCAACGTCCTGACTTTC.

Only one count was recorded for this clone. The chain joins TRBV19 to TRBJ2-1, with a weak D call TRBD2 (6 bases). The V end lost 3 bases, the J end lost 10 bases, and 10 bases lay between the germline ends. The CDR3 totals 12 residues. CDR1 and CDR2 (germline): LNHDA, SQIVND (reference sequence). The CDR3 loop is CASSMGRWEQFF. CDR3 DNA: TGTGCCAGTAGTATGGGGAGGTGGGAGCAGTTCTTC.

This chain uses TRBV21-1 with TRBJ2-3; the table's TRBD2 call for D was not verified on the DNA. TRBV21-1 is termed a pseudogene. The CDR3 totals 16 residues. CDR3 bases: TGTGCCAGCAGCAAAATTCAACGGGAGGGCCCCGATACGCAGTATTTT. This gives the protein CASSKIQREGPDTQYF.

The genes are TRBV19 and TRBJ1-5; D gene uncertain. This CDR3 has 15 amino acids. The V gene's germline CDR1 is LNHDA and CDR2 SQIVND (reference sequence). Trimming removed 7 bases from V and 0 bases from J, with 13 bases in between. CDR3 amino acids: CASTHLGSSNQPQHF. For the CDR3, the DNA is TGTGCCAGTACCCACTTGGGGAGTAGCAATCAGCCCCAGCATTTT.

This rearrangement joins TRBV9 to TRBJ2-3, with 10 nucleotides matching TRBD1. Germline lookup yields CDR1 SGDLS and CDR2 YYNGEE. This CDR3 has 15 residues. V was pared by 4 bases and J by 3 bases, with 5 bases of the junction left unmatched. The CDR3 bases are TGTGCCAGCAGCCCCAGGACAGGGGGAACAGATACGCAGTATTTT. Encoded protein: CASSPRTGGTDTQYF.

The chain recombines TRBV9 with TRBJ2-1, with TRBD2 matching over 8 bases. Trimming cost V 0 bases and J 4 bases; bases outside gene matches: 3. Germline values: CDR1 SGDLS, CDR2 YYNGEE. The CDR3 has 15 amino acids. The CDR3 bases are TGTGCCAGCAGCGTAGAACTAGCGGCGTACAATGAGCAGTTCTTC. Protein product: CASSVELAAYNEQFF.

V and J are TRBV28 and TRBJ1-6; TRBD1 aligns across 9 bases. CDR3 size: 14 residues. The trim removed 7 bases at V and 8 bases at J, leaving 6 bases unmatched. Germline V gene sequence: CDR1 MDHEN, CDR2 SYDVKM. The CDR3 is CASIHGTGYSPLHF. The CDR3, as DNA: TGTGCCAGCATCCACGGGACAGGGTATTCACCCCTCCACTTT.

This chain connects TRBV15 to TRBJ2-1; D remains ambiguous. CDR1 and CDR2 (germline): LNHNV, YYDKDF (reference sequence). The V gene lost 1 base and the J gene lost 11 bases, with 15 bases spanning the gap. The CDR3 length is 14 residues. In DNA, the CDR3 is TGTGCCACCAGCAGAGTGGGTAGCAGCGATAAGCAGTTCTTC. It encodes CATSRVGSSDKQFF.

This clone is medium-sized (0.01 to 0.1%) in the sample. The V gene is TRBV7-9, the J gene TRBJ2-7, with D perhaps matching TRBD2 (7 bases). This CDR3 comprises 18 residues. CDR1 and CDR2 (germline): SEHNR, FQNEAQ (reference sequence). V lost 4 bases and J lost 2, with 24 bases in between. Here the CDR3 reads CASSSSGGAGVPTYEQYF. CDR3 nucleotides: TGTGCCAGCAGCTCCTCTGGGGGGGCGGGAGTCCCTACCTACGAGCAGTACTTC. Filled out from reference TRBV7-9 and TRBJ2-7, the complete variable domain reads DTGVSQNPRHKITKRGQNVTFRCDPISEHNRLYWYRQTLGQGPEFLTYFQNEAQLEKSRLLSDRFSAERPKGSFSTLEIQRTEQGDSAMYLCASSSSGGAGVPTYEQYFGPGTRLTVT.

This rearrangement joins TRBV7-6 to TRBJ2-7, with 8 bases lining up with TRBD2. Germline CDR1 SGHVS, CDR2 FNYEAQ. The CDR3 is 14 amino acids. Trimming at V came to 3 bases and at J to 0 bases, leaving 1 base not matched to a gene. The DNA for the CDR3 is TGTGCCAGCAGCTTTAGCGGGACCTCCTACGAGCAGTACTTC. It is translated as CASSFSGTSYEQYF.

The chain carries TRBV11-3 and TRBJ1-1; no firm D call. CDR1 and CDR2 (germline): SGHNT, YENEEA. This CDR3 contains 12 residues. V lost 8 bases to trimming and J lost 7 bases, with 14 bases between them. The CDR3 DNA follows: TGTGCCAGCGCGGGAATAGATGGTGAAGCTTTCTTT. Amino acid sequence: CASAGIDGEAFF.

The chain employs TRBV5-1 and TRBJ2-5, with 10 nucleotides matching TRBD1. Germline CDR1 is SGHRS and CDR2 is YFSETQ. The CDR3 contains 16 residues. V lost 5 bases to trimming and J lost 3 bases; unmatched junction nucleotides: 10. CDR3 loop: CASRWETGQGKETQYF. The CDR3 DNA is TGCGCCAGCAGATGGGAGACGGGACAGGGGAAAGAGACCCAGTACTTC.

V and J are TRBV4-1 and TRBJ1-5; 7 bases are shared with TRBD1. After removal of 0 bases from V and 0 bases from J, the junction contained 5 bases not matched to a gene. Germline V gives CDR1 MGHRA, CDR2 YSYEKL. The CDR3 sequence is 17 residues long. The CDR3 reads CASSQETTGPSNQPQHF. The CDR3 DNA is TGCGCCAGCAGCCAAGAGACGACAGGGCCTAGCAATCAGCCCCAGCATTTT.

This sequence joins TRBV5-1 and TRBJ2-1, with D unclear. Trimming pared 0 bases from V and 9 bases from J, leaving 7 bases between. The CDR3 totals 12 residues. Germline V gene data show CDR1 as SGHRS and CDR2 as YFSETQ. For the CDR3, the DNA is TGCGCCAGCAGCTTGGTAGTGGGTGAGCAGTTCTTC. Translated: CASSLVVGEQFF.

The chain uses TRBV28 and TRBJ1-1; 10 nucleotides agree with TRBD1. Germline CDR1 MDHEN, CDR2 SYDVKM. The CDR3 spans 15 residues. The V and J ends lost 5 bases and 4 bases, in that order; junction bases with no gene match: 7. The CDR3 spells CASSPRQGAGTEAFF. CDR3 bases: TGTGCCAGCAGTCCCCGACAGGGGGCGGGCACTGAAGCTTTCTTT.

This chain links TRBV19 with TRBJ1-2; the D gene is possibly TRBD1 (5 bases). Germline CDR1 is LNHDA and CDR2 is SQIVND (reference sequence). V was shortened by 11 bases and J by 8 bases, with 12 bases between the two germline ends. The CDR3 is 10 amino acids. CDR3 bases: TGTGCCGGGCCGGGGGACGGCTACACCTTC. Translation gives CAGPGDGYTF.

CDR3 region: CASSPGVGELFF. As DNA, the CDR3 is TGTGCCAGCAGTCCCGGGGTCGGGGAGCTGTTTTTT. This chain links TRBV27 with TRBJ2-2; maybe TRBD2 (5 bases). The ends were cut back, 5 bases at V and 7 bases at J, with 8 bases in the middle. The CDR3 consists of 12 residues. Looked up from germline, CDR1 is MNHEY and CDR2 is SMNVEV (reference sequence).